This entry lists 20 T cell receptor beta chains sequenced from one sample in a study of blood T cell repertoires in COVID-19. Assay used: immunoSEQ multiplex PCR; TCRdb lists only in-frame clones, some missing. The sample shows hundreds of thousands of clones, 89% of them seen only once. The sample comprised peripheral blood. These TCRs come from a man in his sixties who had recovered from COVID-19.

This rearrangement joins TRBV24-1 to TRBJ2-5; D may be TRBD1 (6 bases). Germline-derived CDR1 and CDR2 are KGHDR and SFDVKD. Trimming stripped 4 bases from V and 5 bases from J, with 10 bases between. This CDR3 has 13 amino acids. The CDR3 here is CATSEGGRETQYF. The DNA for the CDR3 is TGTGCCACCAGTGAAGGGGGACGGGAGACCCAGTACTTC.

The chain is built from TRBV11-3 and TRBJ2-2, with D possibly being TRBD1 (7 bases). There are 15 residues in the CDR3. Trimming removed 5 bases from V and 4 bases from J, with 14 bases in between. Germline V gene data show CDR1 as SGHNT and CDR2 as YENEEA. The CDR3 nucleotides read TGTGCCAGCAGCCTAGCGACAGGGAGCACCGGGGAGCTGTTTTTT. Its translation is CASSLATGSTGELFF.

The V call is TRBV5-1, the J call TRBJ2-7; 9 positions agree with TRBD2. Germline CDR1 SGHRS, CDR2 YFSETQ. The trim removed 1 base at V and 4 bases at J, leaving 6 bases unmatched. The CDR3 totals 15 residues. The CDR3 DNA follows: TGCGCCAGCAGCTTGAAGACTAGCGGAGGTTACGAGCAGTACTTC. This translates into CASSLKTSGGYEQYF.

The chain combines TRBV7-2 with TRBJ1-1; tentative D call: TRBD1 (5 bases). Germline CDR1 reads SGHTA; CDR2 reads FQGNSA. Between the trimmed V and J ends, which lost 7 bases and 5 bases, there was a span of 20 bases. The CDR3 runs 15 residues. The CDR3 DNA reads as TGTGCCAGCACCTCCAATCCCGGGGGTGGGACTGAAGCTTTCTTT. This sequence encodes CASTSNPGGGTEAFF.

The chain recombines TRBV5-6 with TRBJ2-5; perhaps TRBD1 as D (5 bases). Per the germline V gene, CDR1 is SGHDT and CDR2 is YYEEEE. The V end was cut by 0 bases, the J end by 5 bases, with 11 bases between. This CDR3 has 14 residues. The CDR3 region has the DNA TGTGCCAGCAGCTTGGGTCATGGGGCGGAGACCCAGTACTTC. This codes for CASSLGHGAETQYF. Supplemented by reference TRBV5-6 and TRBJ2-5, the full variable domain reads DAGVTQSPTHLIKTRGQQVTLRCSPKSGHDTVSWYQQALGQGPQFIFQYYEEEERQRGNFPDRFSGHQFPNYSSELNVNALLLGDSALYLCASSLGHGAETQYFGPGTRLLVL.

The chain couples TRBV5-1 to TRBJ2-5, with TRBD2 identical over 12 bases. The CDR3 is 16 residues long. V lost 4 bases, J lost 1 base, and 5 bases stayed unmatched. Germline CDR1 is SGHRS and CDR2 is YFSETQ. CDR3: CASSPGTSGSQETQYF. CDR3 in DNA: TGCGCCAGCAGCCCGGGGACTAGCGGGTCCCAAGAGACCCAGTACTTC. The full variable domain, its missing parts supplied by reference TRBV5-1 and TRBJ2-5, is KAGVTQTPRYLIKTRGQQVTLSCSPISGHRSVSWYQQTPGQGLQFLFEYFSETQRNKGNFPGRFSGRQFSNSRSEMNVSTLELGDSALYLCASSPGTSGSQETQYFGPGTRLLVL.

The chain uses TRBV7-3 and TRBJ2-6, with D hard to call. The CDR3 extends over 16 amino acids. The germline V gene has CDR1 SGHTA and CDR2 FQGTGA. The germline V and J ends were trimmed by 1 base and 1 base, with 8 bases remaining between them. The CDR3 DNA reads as TGTGCCAGCAGCTTAAACGCGGCTTCTGGGGCCAACGTCCTGACTTTC. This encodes CASSLNAASGANVLTF.

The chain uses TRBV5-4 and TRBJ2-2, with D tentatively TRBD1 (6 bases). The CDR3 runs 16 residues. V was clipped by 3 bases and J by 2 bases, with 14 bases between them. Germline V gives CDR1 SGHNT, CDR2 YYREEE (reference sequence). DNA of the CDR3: TGTGCCAGCAGCTATGGGACATGGTTCAACACCGGGGAGCTGTTTTTT. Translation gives CASSYGTWFNTGELFF.

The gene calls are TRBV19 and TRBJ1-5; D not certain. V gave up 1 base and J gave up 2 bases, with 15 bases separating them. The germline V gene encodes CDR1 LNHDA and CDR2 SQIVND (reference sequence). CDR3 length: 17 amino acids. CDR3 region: CASSIVLLLRGNQPQHF. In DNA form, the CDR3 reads TGTGCCAGTAGTATAGTCCTTCTATTAAGAGGCAATCAGCCCCAGCATTTT.

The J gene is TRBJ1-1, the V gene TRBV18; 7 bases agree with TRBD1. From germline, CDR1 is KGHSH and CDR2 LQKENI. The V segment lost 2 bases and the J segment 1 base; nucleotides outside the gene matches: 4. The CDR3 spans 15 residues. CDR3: CASSPARQGNTEAFF. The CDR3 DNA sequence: TGTGCCAGCTCACCAGCGAGACAGGGGAACACTGAAGCTTTCTTT.

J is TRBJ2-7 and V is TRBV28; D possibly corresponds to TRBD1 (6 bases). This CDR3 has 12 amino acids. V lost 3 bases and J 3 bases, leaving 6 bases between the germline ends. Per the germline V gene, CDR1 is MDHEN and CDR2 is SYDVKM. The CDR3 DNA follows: TGTGCCAGCAGTTTGGGACACTACGAGCAGTACTTC. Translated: CASSLGHYEQYF.

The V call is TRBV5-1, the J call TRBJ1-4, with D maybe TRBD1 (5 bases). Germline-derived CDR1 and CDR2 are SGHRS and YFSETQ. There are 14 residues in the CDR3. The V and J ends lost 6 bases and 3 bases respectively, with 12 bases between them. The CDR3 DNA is TGCGCCAGCACCTGGGGGGGTGCTAATGAAAAACTGTTTTTT. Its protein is CASTWGGANEKLFF.

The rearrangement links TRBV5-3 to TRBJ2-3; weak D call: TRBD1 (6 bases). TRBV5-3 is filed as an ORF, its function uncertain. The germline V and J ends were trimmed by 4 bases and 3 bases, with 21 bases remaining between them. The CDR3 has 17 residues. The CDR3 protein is CARSPKGVRPLTDTQYF. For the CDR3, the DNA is TGTGCCAGAAGCCCCAAGGGGGTTCGACCGCTTACAGATACGCAGTATTTT.

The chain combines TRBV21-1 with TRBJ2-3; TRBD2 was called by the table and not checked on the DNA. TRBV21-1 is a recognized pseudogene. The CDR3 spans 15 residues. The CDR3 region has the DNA TGTGCCAGCAGCAAAGAAAAGCGGAGCACAGATACGCAGTATTTT. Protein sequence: CASSKEKRSTDTQYF.

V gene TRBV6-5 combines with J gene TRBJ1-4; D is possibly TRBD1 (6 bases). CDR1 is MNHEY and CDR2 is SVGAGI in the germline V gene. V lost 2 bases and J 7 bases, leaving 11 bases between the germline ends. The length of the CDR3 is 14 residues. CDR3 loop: CASSYRGGSEKLFF. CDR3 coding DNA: TGTGCCAGCAGTTACAGGGGGGGGAGTGAAAAACTGTTTTTT.

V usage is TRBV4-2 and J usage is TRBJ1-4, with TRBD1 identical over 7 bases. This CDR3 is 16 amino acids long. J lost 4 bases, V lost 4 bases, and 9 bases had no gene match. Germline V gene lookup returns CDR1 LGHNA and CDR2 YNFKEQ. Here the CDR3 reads CASSLVGTANNEKLFF. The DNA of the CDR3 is TGTGCCAGCAGCCTAGTCGGGACAGCAAATAATGAAAAACTGTTTTTT.

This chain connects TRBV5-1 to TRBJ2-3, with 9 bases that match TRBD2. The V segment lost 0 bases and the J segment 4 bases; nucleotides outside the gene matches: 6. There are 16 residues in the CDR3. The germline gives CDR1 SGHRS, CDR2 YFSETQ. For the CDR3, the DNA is TGCGCCAGCAGCTTGGGGCTAGCGGGGTCCCCAGATACGCAGTATTTT. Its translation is CASSLGLAGSPDTQYF.

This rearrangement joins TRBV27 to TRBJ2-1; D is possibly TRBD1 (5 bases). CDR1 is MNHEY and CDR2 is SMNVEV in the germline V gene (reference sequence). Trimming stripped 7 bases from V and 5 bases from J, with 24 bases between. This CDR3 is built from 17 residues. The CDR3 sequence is CASTRWTKQGVDNEQFF. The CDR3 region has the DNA TGTGCCAGCACCCGGTGGACAAAACAAGGGGTGGACAATGAGCAGTTCTTC.

The CDR3 sequence is CASSPFDREHGYTF. DNA of the CDR3: TGTGCCAGCAGCCCTTTCGACAGGGAGCATGGCTACACCTTC. This chain connects TRBV3-1 (or the pseudogene TRBV3-2) to TRBJ1-2; 7 positions agree with TRBD1. Per germline, CDR1 LGHDT and CDR2 YNNKEL (reference sequence). J gave up 6 bases and V 4 bases, and 8 bases lay outside the gene matches. The CDR3 sequence is 14 residues long.

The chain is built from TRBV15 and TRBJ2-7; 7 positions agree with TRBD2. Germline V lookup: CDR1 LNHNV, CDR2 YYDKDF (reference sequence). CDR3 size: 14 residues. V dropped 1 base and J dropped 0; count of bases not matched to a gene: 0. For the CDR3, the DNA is TGTGCCACCAGCAGAGCGGGGGGCTCCTACGAGCAGTACTTC. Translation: CATSRAGGSYEQYF.